A single sample gave rise to the 28 T cell receptor beta chains below, sequenced in a study of blood T cell repertoires in COVID-19. Produced via immunoSEQ multiplex PCR; TCRdb's table is partial and in-frame only. There are 250,000 or so clones in the sample; 92% occur only once, and over 0.65% lies in the top ten. Material for sequencing was peripheral blood. The receptor set was obtained from a man aged 30 to 39 with COVID-19, enrolled during active disease.

The chain has TRBV12-3 or TRBV12-4 and TRBJ1-1; 7 nucleotides match TRBD1. The CDR3 extends over 13 amino acids. V was pared by 6 bases and J by 0 bases, with 1 base of the junction left unmatched. The CDR3: CASRGQMNTEAFF. The CDR3 DNA reads TGTGCCAGCAGGGGACAGATGAACACTGAAGCTTTCTTT.

This clone was counted only a few times. This chain joins TRBV5-1 and TRBJ1-2; 12 bases agree with TRBD1. Germline CDR1 is SGHRS and CDR2 is YFSETQ. This CDR3 has 14 amino acids. V lost 4 bases and J lost 4; bases outside the gene matches: 2. In DNA, the CDR3 is TGCGCCAGCAGCGGGACAGGGGGCACCTATGGCTACACCTTC. Its protein is CASSGTGGTYGYTF.

V is TRBV5-5 and J is TRBJ2-3, with TRBD2 identical over 13 bases. The CDR3 totals 18 residues. Germline V gene data show CDR1 as SGHKS and CDR2 as YYEKEE (reference sequence). V lost 5 bases and J lost 2; bases outside the gene matches: 11. The CDR3 is CASRGGLAGVTFTDTQYF. For the CDR3, the DNA is TGTGCCAGCAGAGGAGGACTAGCGGGGGTGACATTCACAGATACGCAGTATTTT.

V usage is TRBV14 and J usage is TRBJ1-6; unclear D gene. Trimming cost V 2 bases and J 4 bases, with 3 bases left between them. This CDR3 is 13 amino acids long. Germline CDR1 reads SGHDN; CDR2 reads FVKESK. CDR3 amino acids: CASSQLYNSPLHF. In nucleotides, the CDR3 is TGTGCCAGCAGCCAACTGTATAATTCACCCCTCCACTTT.

V gene TRBV6-6 combines with J gene TRBJ2-2; D is uncertain. Germline V gene lookup returns CDR1 MNHNY and CDR2 SVGAGI (reference sequence). V was pared by 0 bases and J by 7 bases, with 9 bases between. The CDR3 is 14 residues long. CDR3 loop: CASSYSDFSGELFF. CDR3 sequence (DNA): TGTGCCAGCAGTTACTCTGACTTTAGCGGGGAGCTGTTTTTT.

CDR3 residues: CASRARGQGDTEAFF. CDR3 in DNA: TGTGCCAGTAGGGCGAGGGGGCAAGGGGACACTGAAGCTTTCTTT. The chain combines TRBV19 with TRBJ1-1, with 7 bases fitting TRBD1. The germline V gene encodes CDR1 LNHDA and CDR2 SQIVND (reference sequence). The CDR3 extends over 15 amino acids. After removal of 6 bases from V and 3 bases from J, the junction contained 10 bases not matched to a gene. Filled out from reference TRBV19 and TRBJ1-1, the complete variable domain reads DGGITQSPKYLFRKEGQNVTLSCEQNLNHDAMYWYRQDPGQGLRLIYYSQIVNDFQKGDIAEGYSVSREKKESFPLTVTSAQKNPTAFYLCASRARGQGDTEAFFGQGTRLTVV.

The gene calls are TRBV11-2 and TRBJ1-6; D is perhaps TRBD1 (6 bases). The V end lost 5 bases, the J end lost 6 bases, and 17 bases lay between the germline ends. The CDR3 contains 16 residues. Germline values: CDR1 SGHAT, CDR2 FQNNGV. CDR3: CASSLLPGGVNSPLHF. The CDR3, as DNA: TGTGCCAGCAGCCTGCTACCGGGGGGCGTTAATTCACCCCTCCACTTT.

This chain links TRBV6-5 with TRBJ1-1; perhaps TRBD1 as D (5 bases). CDR1 is MNHEY, CDR2 SVGAGI, per germline. V lost 4 bases, J lost 5 bases, and 11 bases lay in between. This CDR3 is 13 amino acids long. CDR3: CASSFGGGTEAFF. The CDR3 DNA reads as TGTGCCAGCAGTTTCGGGGGGGGGACTGAAGCTTTCTTT.

V gene TRBV4-2 combines with J gene TRBJ1-3; weak D call: TRBD1 (5 bases). The germline V gene has CDR1 LGHNA and CDR2 YNFKEQ. The CDR3 is made up of 17 amino acids. With 4 bases removed from V and 0 bases from J, the gap between germline ends came to 16 bases. CDR3 nucleotides: TGTGCCAGCAGCCTTGGGGCAGGATCCTACTCTGGAAACACCATATATTTT. Protein sequence: CASSLGAGSYSGNTIYF.

The chain is built from TRBV3-1 (or the pseudogene TRBV3-2) and TRBJ1-2; D gene unclear. The CDR3 loop spans 13 amino acids. Trimming left V 2 bases short and J 5 bases short, with 9 bases between. Germline CDR1 reads LGHDT; CDR2 reads YNNKEL (reference sequence). The DNA of the CDR3 is TGTGCCAGCAGCCAAATAAGAGATTATGGCTACACCTTC. The encoded protein is CASSQIRDYGYTF.

The chain combines TRBV13 with TRBJ2-7; 7 positions match TRBD1. The V gene's germline CDR1 is PRHDT and CDR2 FYEKMQ (reference sequence). Trimming at V came to 0 bases and at J to 2 bases, leaving 16 bases not matched to a gene. The CDR3 sequence is 19 residues long. CDR3 DNA: TGTGCCAGCAGCTTAGGCCTAATTGAAGGGGGCAATAGGGCCTACGAGCAGTACTTC. It translates to CASSLGLIEGGNRAYEQYF.

The chain employs TRBV9 and TRBJ2-3; 14 nucleotides agree with TRBD2. Germline V lookup: CDR1 SGDLS, CDR2 YYNGEE. With 4 bases clipped from V and 1 base from J, the junction kept 5 bases outside the gene matches. The CDR3 has 17 amino acids. The CDR3 protein is CASSPGLAGARTDTQYF. CDR3 nucleotides: TGTGCCAGCAGCCCGGGACTAGCGGGAGCCCGCACAGATACGCAGTATTTT.

The chain has TRBV5-1 and TRBJ2-3; 9 nucleotides line up with TRBD1. CDR1 and CDR2 (germline): SGHRS, YFSETQ. The trim removed 4 bases at V and 5 bases at J, leaving 5 bases unmatched. The length of the CDR3 is 14 residues. This CDR3 reads CASSPGTGRDTQYF. The DNA of the CDR3 is TGCGCCAGCAGCCCCGGGACAGGGAGAGATACGCAGTATTTT.

The sample holds a few counts of this clone. This chain uses TRBV29-1 with TRBJ1-2; TRBD1 aligns across 11 bases. V was clipped by 8 bases and J by 4 bases; unmatched bases: 6. Germline V gene data show CDR1 as SQVTM and CDR2 as ANQGSEA. The CDR3 totals 13 residues. CDR3 loop: CSSEGTGGYGYTF. CDR3 nucleotide sequence: TGCAGCTCAGAGGGGACAGGGGGCTATGGCTACACCTTC.

V and J are TRBV9 and TRBJ2-7; 10 bases map to TRBD2. V was clipped by 4 bases and J by 5 bases; unmatched bases: 9. Germline assignment: CDR1 SGDLS and CDR2 YYNGEE. This CDR3 has 15 residues. CDR3 protein: CASSISGGPENEQYF. DNA of the CDR3: TGTGCCAGCAGCATTAGCGGGGGGCCCGAAAACGAGCAGTACTTC.

This chain connects TRBV19 to TRBJ2-3; 13 bases fit TRBD2. The CDR3 is 19 amino acids. V was pared by 4 bases and J by 8 bases, with 18 bases of the junction left unmatched. From germline, CDR1 is LNHDA and CDR2 SQIVND (reference sequence). For the CDR3, the DNA is TGTGCCAGTAGTACCAGCGGACTAGCGGGGGCTCAGGCACGGGGTACGCAGTATTTT. Protein product: CASSTSGLAGAQARGTQYF.

The rearrangement uses TRBV18 and TRBJ1-2, with D perhaps matching TRBD1 (5 bases). The germline V gene has CDR1 KGHSH and CDR2 LQKENI. V was shortened by 1 base and J by 2 bases, with 8 bases between the two germline ends. The CDR3 contains 14 residues. The CDR3 DNA follows: TGTGCCAGCTCACCACAGGGGCACAACTATGGCTACACCTTC. Encoded protein: CASSPQGHNYGYTF.

The chain carries TRBV25-1 and TRBJ1-1; a weak D match, TRBD1 (6 bases). Germline V gene sequence: CDR1 MGHDK, CDR2 SYGVNS. The CDR3 sequence is 15 residues long. Trimming removed 3 bases from V and 1 base from J, with 12 bases in between. CDR3 loop: CASSEEQGWNTEAFF. The CDR3 region has the DNA TGTGCCAGCAGTGAGGAACAGGGCTGGAACACTGAAGCTTTCTTT.

The chain joins TRBV10-3 to TRBJ1-1, with TRBD1 matching over 9 bases. Looked up from germline, CDR1 is ENHRY and CDR2 is SYGVKD. This CDR3 is built from 16 residues. V gave up 6 bases and J gave up 0 bases; unmatched junction bases: 8. The CDR3 is CAISPGTGTMNTEAFF. CDR3 bases: TGTGCCATCAGCCCCGGGACAGGGACCATGAACACTGAAGCTTTCTTT.

V usage is TRBV25-1 and J usage is TRBJ2-5; 8 bases are a match to TRBD2. Per the germline V gene, CDR1 is MGHDK and CDR2 is SYGVNS. Germline trimming cut 3 bases from V and 5 bases from J; bases unmatched to any gene: 5. The CDR3 has 14 residues. The chain's CDR3 is CASSDIAGMETQYF. For the CDR3, the DNA is TGTGCCAGCAGTGACATAGCGGGGATGGAGACCCAGTACTTC.

This chain joins TRBV13 and TRBJ2-3, with D maybe TRBD2 (7 bases). The V end lost 5 bases, the J end lost 4 bases, and 13 bases lay between the germline ends. Looked up from germline, CDR1 is PRHDT and CDR2 is FYEKMQ (reference sequence). CDR3 size: 14 residues. The CDR3 sequence is CASSHGGLPDTQYF. The CDR3 bases are TGTGCCAGCAGCCACGGGGGGCTTCCAGATACGCAGTATTTT.

This clone was found once. For the CDR3, the DNA is TGTGCCAGCAGCTTAGGGAGGGGCCTTTCGAACACTGAAGCTTTCTTT. Amino acids: CASSLGRGLSNTEAFF. The chain recombines TRBV11-2 with TRBJ1-1; possible D gene TRBD1, 5 bases. The CDR3 is 16 amino acids. CDR1 and CDR2 (germline): SGHAT, FQNNGV. V was cut by 1 base and J by 1 base, with 13 bases left in between.

The chain combines TRBV27 with TRBJ1-2; TRBD1 aligns across 8 bases. J lost 4 bases, V lost 6 bases, and 10 bases had no gene match. The CDR3 has 15 amino acids. Germline loops: CDR1 MNHEY, CDR2 SMNVEV (reference sequence). CDR3 nucleotides: TGTGCCAGCAGGGACCCCAGGGGGCGAAGCTATGGCTACACCTTC. Amino acid sequence: CASRDPRGRSYGYTF.

This chain links TRBV7-2 with TRBJ1-2; 10 nucleotides match TRBD1. Unmatched junction bases numbered 3, after V lost 5 bases and J lost 3 bases. CDR1 is SGHTA, CDR2 FQGNSA, per germline. The CDR3 is 14 residues long. CDR3 sequence: CASSAGQGDYGYTF. In nucleotides, the CDR3 is TGTGCCAGCAGCGCAGGACAGGGGGACTATGGCTACACCTTC.

This chain connects TRBV3-1 (or the pseudogene TRBV3-2) to TRBJ1-1; 8 bases are shared with TRBD1. With 6 bases clipped from V and 0 bases from J, the junction kept 9 bases outside the gene matches. In germline, CDR1 is LGHDT, CDR2 YNNKEL (reference sequence). CDR3 length: 16 amino acids. The DNA of the CDR3 is TGTGCCAGCAGAGACCGGACAGGGTCGATGAACACTGAAGCTTTCTTT. As protein: CASRDRTGSMNTEAFF.

The gene calls are TRBV6-5 and TRBJ1-4, with 7 nucleotides matching TRBD1. Unmatched junction bases numbered 3, after V lost 6 bases and J lost 2 bases. The CDR3 covers 14 residues. CDR1 is MNHEY and CDR2 is SVGAGI in the germline V gene. CDR3 region: CASRPTGTNEKLFF. In DNA, the CDR3 is TGTGCCAGCAGGCCGACAGGGACTAATGAAAAACTGTTTTTT.

The chain is built from TRBV4-1 and TRBJ1-3, with D hard to call. This CDR3 is 17 amino acids long. The V gene's germline CDR1 is MGHRA and CDR2 YSYEKL. V lost 0 bases to trimming and J lost 4 bases, with 16 bases between them. CDR3 in DNA: TGCGCCAGCAGCCAAGAGCGCAATCTTGATTTCGGAAACACCATATATTTT. Its translation: CASSQERNLDFGNTIYF.

In DNA, the CDR3 is TGCGCCAGCAGCTGGATGACTAGCGGGGTTCCCTACGAGCAGTACTTC. Its translation: CASSWMTSGVPYEQYF. The chain is built from TRBV5-1 and TRBJ2-7; 11 bases fit TRBD2. Per the germline V gene, CDR1 is SGHRS and CDR2 is YFSETQ. This CDR3 contains 16 residues. Trimming removed 3 bases from V and 2 bases from J; junction bases left unmatched: 7.